Presented here are 26 T cell receptor beta chains from one specimen sequenced in a study of CD8+CD57+ T cells in acquired aplastic anemia. The sequenced patients had an expansion of CD8+CD57+ cells seen by flow cytometry. TCR beta VDJ and CDR3 profiles were obtained from a genomic DNA template. TCRdb re-called the reads with MiXCR, one entry per CDR3 protein. The sample lists about 260,000 distinct CDR3 sequences, 82% occurring once. Material: sorted CD4+, CD8+, or CD8+CD57+ T cells (not recorded which) from PBMCs. Receptors were obtained from a human donor with aplastic anemia.

V is TRBV9 and J is TRBJ1-2; no firm D call. Germline-derived CDR1 and CDR2 are SGDLS and YYNGEE. The CDR3 consists of 16 residues. V lost 0 bases, J lost 9 bases, and 21 bases lay in between. The CDR3: CASSVEDYPLVYSYTF. DNA for the CDR3: TGTGCCAGCAGCGTAGAGGACTATCCCCTGGTGTACAGCTACACCTTC.

As for this clonotype: At one end the junction does not follow the germline gene, possibly because of a read error. The chain is built from TRBV7-8 and TRBJ2-3, with D maybe TRBD2 (5 bases). CDR3 length: 14 residues. The germline gives CDR1 SGHVS, CDR2 FQNEAQ. CDR3 sequence reads: CASREAQLDPSTDF. CDR3 DNA sequence: TGTGCCAGCAGGGAAGCACAGTTAGACCCTAGCACAGATTTT.

This sequence joins TRBV12-3 or TRBV12-4 and TRBJ1-1; 8 bases match TRBD1. The junction had 1 base not matched to a gene; V was cut back by 3 bases and J by 1 base. CDR3 length: 14 residues. CDR3 loop: CASSFGQGNTEAFF. The DNA for the CDR3 is TGTGCCAGCAGTTTTGGACAGGGGAACACTGAAGCTTTCTTT.

The rearrangement links TRBV9 to TRBJ2-7; TRBD1 is a possible D gene (6 bases). This CDR3 region has 13 residues. From germline, CDR1 is SGDLS and CDR2 YYNGEE. The V end lost 7 bases, the J end lost 13 bases, and 24 bases lay between the germline ends. The CDR3 loop is CASSRQANAVEYF. The DNA for the CDR3 is TGTGCCAGCTCACGACAGGCCAACGCCGTTGAATACTTC.

V is TRBV5-4 and J is TRBJ2-2; TRBD2 agrees at 7 bases. V trimming: 1 base; J trimming: 2 bases; junction bases outside the gene matches: 5. Germline V CDR1 and CDR2: SGHNT, YYREEE (reference sequence). CDR3 length equals 16 residues. The CDR3 loop is CASSLTSADNTGELFF. The CDR3 nucleotides read TGTGCCAGCAGCTTGACTAGCGCAGATAACACCGGGGAGCTGTTTTTT.

As concerns this clonotype: One base away lies a much larger clone, so this may be a sequencing read error. This is likely a read error, given that the CDR3 carries no conserved phenylalanine or tryptophan at its end. The DNA is omitted, as the CDR3 cannot be located on it reliably, and the CDR3 follows TCRdb's listing. The CDR3 is CASGDLGTDTEYL. The V gene is TRBV2, the J gene TRBJ2-3; TRBD1 is the table's D call and was not checked against the DNA. The germline gives CDR1 SNHLY, CDR2 FYNNEI. Inclusive of both ends, the CDR3 amounts to 13 amino acids.

This clonotype was counted a few times. The chain joins TRBV20-1 to TRBJ1-6; TRBD1 matches at 7 bases. The germline V gene encodes CDR1 DFQATT and CDR2 SNEGSKA (reference sequence). This CDR3 is 13 amino acids long. The junction had 4 bases not matched to a gene; V was cut back by 4 bases and J by 7 bases. Here the CDR3 reads CSATPGQNSPLHF. The CDR3 bases are TGCAGTGCTACACCGGGACAGAATTCACCCCTCCACTTT.

A note on this clonotype: At one end, the junction sequence differs from germline, possibly due to a read error. The V gene is TRBV7-9, the J gene TRBJ1-5; a weak D match, TRBD1 (5 bases). The germline V gene has CDR1 SEHNR and CDR2 FQNEAQ (reference sequence). The CDR3 sequence is 13 residues long. The CDR3 region is CASSLTGSYGANF. Here the CDR3 DNA reads TGTGCCAGCAGCTTAACGGGTAGCTACGGGGCCAACTTC. The variable domain in full, with the rest retrieved from reference TRBV7-9 and TRBJ1-5, is DTGVSQNPRHKITKRGQNVTFRCDPISEHNRLYWYRQTLGQGPEFLTYFQNEAQLEKSRLLSDRFSAERPKGSFSTLEIQRTEQGDSAMYLCASSLTGSYGANFGDGTRLSIL.

As to this clonotype: A junction boundary mismatches the germline segment, possibly from a read error. This rearrangement joins TRBV15 to TRBJ2-5; D gene unclear. Germline V gene lookup returns CDR1 LNHNV and CDR2 YYDKDF (reference sequence). The CDR3 sequence is 14 residues long. This CDR3 reads CATSSRSQAENQYF. The CDR3 DNA reads as TGTGCCACCAGCAGCCGGAGCCAGGCCGAGAACCAGTACTTC. The full variable domain, its missing parts supplied by reference TRBV15 and TRBJ2-5, is DAMVIQNPRYQVTQFGKPVTLSCSQTLNHNVMYWYQQKSSQAPKLLFHYYDKDFNNEADTPDNFQSRRPNTSFCFLDIRSPGLGDTAMYLCATSSRSQAENQYFGPGTRLLVL.

A single count supports this clonotype. The rearrangement links TRBV10-3 to TRBJ1-1; 7 positions agree with TRBD1. The junction had 5 bases not matched to a gene; V was cut back by 6 bases and J by 4 bases. The length of the CDR3 is 13 residues. Germline V gene sequence: CDR1 ENHRY, CDR2 SYGVKD. For the CDR3, the DNA is TGTGCCATCAGCCGAGAGGGGGCCACTGAAGCTTTCTTT. It codes for CAISREGATEAFF.

This clonotype was seen a few times. Because the CDR3's place on the DNA is in doubt, the DNA is left out and the CDR3 is given as listed by TCRdb. This sequence joins TRBV7-9 and TRBJ1-1. The CDR3 region is 15 residues in length, termini included. Germline CDR1 and CDR2: SEHNR and FQNEAQ (reference sequence). The CDR3 here is CASSLAFYEQYFGFF.

This clonotype has a single count. The V gene is TRBV9, the J gene TRBJ1-6; TRBD1 matches at 7 bases. The ends lost 0 bases at V and 11 bases at J; junction bases unmatched: 11. The CDR3 is 16 amino acids. Germline loops: CDR1 SGDLS, CDR2 YYNGEE. CDR3 DNA sequence: TGTGCCAGCAGCGTAGGGCTAGGGGGCACAGATACACCCCTCCACTTT. Translating it yields CASSVGLGGTDTPLHF.

This clonotype appeared once. The J gene is TRBJ2-2, the V gene TRBV2, with D perhaps TRBD2 (6 bases). V was pared by 2 bases and J by 5 bases, with 12 bases between. From germline, CDR1 is SNHLY and CDR2 FYNNEI. The CDR3 covers 15 residues. The DNA of the CDR3 is TGTGCCAGCAGTGAACAGCGGGCCGGTACCGGGGAGCTGTTTTTT. Protein: CASSEQRAGTGELFF.

Turning to this clonotype: Since no conserved phenylalanine or tryptophan closes the CDR3, a read error is the likely cause. The limits of the CDR3 on the DNA are not certain, so only TCRdb's listed CDR3 is given. The rearrangement uses TRBV2 and TRBJ1-6. 16 amino acids form the CDR3, both terminal residues included. CDR1 is SNHLY, CDR2 FYNNEI, per germline. The CDR3 sequence is CASSDGGIHEQFLVPG.

The rearrangement uses TRBV9 and TRBJ2-1; 15 bases match TRBD2. Germline CDR1 is SGDLS and CDR2 is YYNGEE. This CDR3 is 20 amino acids long. V shed 0 bases and J 4 bases; nucleotides not matched to a gene: 11. Written as DNA, the CDR3 is TGTGCCAGCAGCGTAGGGCGGGGGACTAGCGGGGGGTTGACGTACAATGAGCAGTTCTTC. Its translation: CASSVGRGTSGGLTYNEQFF.

The chain has TRBV7-7 and TRBJ2-5; D ambiguous. Germline CDR1 is SSHAT and CDR2 is FNYEAQ (reference sequence). The CDR3 is 15 residues long. CDR3 region: CATSLAHGTKETSYF. The CDR3 nucleotides read TGTGCTACCAGCTTAGCCCACGGAACAAAAGAGACCTCGTACTTC.

The genes are TRBV5-1 and TRBJ1-2; 7 nucleotides align to TRBD1. Unmatched junction bases numbered 7, after V lost 4 bases and J lost 7 bases. Germline loops: CDR1 SGHRS, CDR2 YFSETQ. This CDR3 region has 13 residues. The CDR3 reads CASSRTGDGGYTF. The DNA of the CDR3 is TGCGCCAGCAGCAGAACAGGGGACGGTGGCTACACCTTC.

In regard to this clonotype: At one of its ends the junction is not consistent with the germline gene, which may arise from a read error. The chain uses TRBV19 and TRBJ2-1; 7 nucleotides match TRBD2. The germline V gene has CDR1 LNHDA and CDR2 SQIVND (reference sequence). The CDR3 runs to 15 residues. The chain's CDR3 is CASSRASGSSNEQFF. The CDR3 DNA is TGTGCCAGTAGTAGAGCTAGCGGATCCTCCAATGAGCAGTTCTTC.

As to this clonotype: The conserved phenylalanine or tryptophan is not found at the CDR3 terminus, so this likely reflects a read error. The limits of the CDR3 on the DNA are not certain, so only TCRdb's listed CDR3 is given. This chain connects TRBV11-1 to TRBJ1-6; the D call TRBD1 from the table was never checked on the DNA. From its first to its last residue, the CDR3 has 11 amino acids. CDR1 and CDR2 from the germline V gene are SGHAT and FQDESV (reference sequence). The CDR3: CASSHPFPLSV.

With regard to this clonotype: A read error may explain this, as a much larger clone is one base away. This is likely a read error, given that the CDR3 carries no conserved phenylalanine or tryptophan at its end. No DNA is shown, since the ends of the CDR3 on it are uncertain; the CDR3 is the one TCRdb lists. The chain combines TRBV9 with TRBJ2-3; the listed D gene, TRBD1, was not tested against the DNA. In germline, CDR1 is SGDLS, CDR2 YYNGEE. The CDR3 region is 13 residues in length, termini included. The CDR3 sequence: CASSWGDRQGGNI.

Comments on this clonotype: An end of the junction differs from the germline gene, which may be a read error. CDR3 DNA sequence: TGTGCCAGCAGCTCTACCGGGGGCGTGGCCCACGGCCACAACTTC. Translation gives CASSSTGGVAHGHNF. The chain carries TRBV2 and TRBJ1-2, with D perhaps TRBD1 (6 bases). The CDR3 has 15 residues. Germline V CDR1 and CDR2: SNHLY, FYNNEI.

This clonotype came up once. The rearrangement uses TRBV5-1 and TRBJ1-6, with D perhaps matching TRBD1 (5 bases). Looked up from germline, CDR1 is SGHRS and CDR2 is YFSETQ. V was clipped by 3 bases and J by 9 bases, with 16 bases between them. This CDR3 has 15 residues. The CDR3 reads CASSSGQGGFSPLHF. CDR3 in DNA: TGCGCCAGCAGCTCAGGGCAGGGAGGTTTTTCACCCCTCCACTTT.

This sequence joins TRBV7-6 and TRBJ2-7; no firm D call. This CDR3 is 13 amino acids long. CDR1 SGHVS and CDR2 FNYEAQ come from the germline V gene. The CDR3 DNA follows: TGTGCCAGCAGCTACCATCTGGGTGGGAAGCAGGAAGTT. It yields the protein CASSYHLGGKQEV.

V usage is TRBV7-6 and J usage is TRBJ1-1, with D possibly being TRBD1 (5 bases). Germline CDR1 SGHVS, CDR2 FNYEAQ. The CDR3 is 13 amino acids. The V and J ends lost 8 bases and 5 bases respectively, with 15 bases between them. CDR3 nucleotides: TGTGCCAGCGCCCCTACGGGGGGAACTGAAGCTTTCTTT. Protein product: CASAPTGGTEAFF.

CDR3 DNA: TGTGCCAGCAGCTTTGATATGAGCGGGAAGACTGATGATTTCTTT. It yields the protein CASSFDMSGKTDDFF. The rearrangement joins TRBV7-9 to TRBJ1-1; D gene uncertain. Trimming stripped 3 bases from V and 13 bases from J, with 24 bases between. Germline values: CDR1 SEHNR, CDR2 FQNEAQ (reference sequence). CDR3 length equals 15 residues.

Of note for this clonotype: Lacking the conserved final phenylalanine or tryptophan, this CDR3 likely reflects a read error. Because the CDR3's place on the DNA is in doubt, the DNA is left out and the CDR3 is given as listed by TCRdb. The CDR3: CASSQTIAGGDTY. The chain uses TRBV7-2 and TRBJ1-2. From its first to its last residue, the CDR3 has 13 amino acids. Germline V gene lookup returns CDR1 SGHTA and CDR2 FQGNSA.